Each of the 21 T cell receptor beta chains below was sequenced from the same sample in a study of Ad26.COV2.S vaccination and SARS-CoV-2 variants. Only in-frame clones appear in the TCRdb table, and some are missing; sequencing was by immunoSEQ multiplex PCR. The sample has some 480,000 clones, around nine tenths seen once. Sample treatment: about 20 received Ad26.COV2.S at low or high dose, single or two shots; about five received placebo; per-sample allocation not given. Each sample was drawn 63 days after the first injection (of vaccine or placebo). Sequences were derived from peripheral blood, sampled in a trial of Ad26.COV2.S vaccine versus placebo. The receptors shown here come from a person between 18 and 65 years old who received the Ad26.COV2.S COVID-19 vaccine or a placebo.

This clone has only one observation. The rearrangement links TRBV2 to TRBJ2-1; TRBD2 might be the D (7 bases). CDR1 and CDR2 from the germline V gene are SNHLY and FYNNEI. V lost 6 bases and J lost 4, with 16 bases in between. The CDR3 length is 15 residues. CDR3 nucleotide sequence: TGTGCCAGCAGGGAGGGGAGGGACAAGTACAATGAGCAGTTCTTC. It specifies CASREGRDKYNEQFF.

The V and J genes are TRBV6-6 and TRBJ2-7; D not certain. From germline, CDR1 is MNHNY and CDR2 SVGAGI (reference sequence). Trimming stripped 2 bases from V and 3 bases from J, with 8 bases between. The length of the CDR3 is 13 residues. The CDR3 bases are TGTGCCAGCAGTTACGGAAGAGGCTACGAGCAGTACTTC. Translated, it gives CASSYGRGYEQYF.

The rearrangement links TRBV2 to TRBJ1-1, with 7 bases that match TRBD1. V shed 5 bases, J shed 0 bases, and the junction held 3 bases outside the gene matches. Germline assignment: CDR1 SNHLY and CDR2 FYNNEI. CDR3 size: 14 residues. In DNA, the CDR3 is TGTGCCAGCAGTCCTGGACAGGTGAACACTGAAGCTTTCTTT. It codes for CASSPGQVNTEAFF.

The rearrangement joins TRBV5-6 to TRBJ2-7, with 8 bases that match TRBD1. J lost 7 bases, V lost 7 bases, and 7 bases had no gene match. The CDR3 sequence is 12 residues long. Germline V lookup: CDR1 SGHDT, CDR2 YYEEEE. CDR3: CASGQGRKEQYF. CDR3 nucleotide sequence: TGTGCCAGCGGACAGGGCCGTAAGGAGCAGTACTTC.

The CDR3 DNA is TGTGCCAGCAGCTTCCCGGGAAGCTCCTACAATGAGCAGTTCTTC. The encoded protein is CASSFPGSSYNEQFF. The chain employs TRBV5-4 and TRBJ2-1; maybe TRBD2 (5 bases). Germline CDR1 SGHNT, CDR2 YYREEE (reference sequence). This CDR3 region has 15 residues. V was clipped by 2 bases and J by 0 bases, with 9 bases between them.

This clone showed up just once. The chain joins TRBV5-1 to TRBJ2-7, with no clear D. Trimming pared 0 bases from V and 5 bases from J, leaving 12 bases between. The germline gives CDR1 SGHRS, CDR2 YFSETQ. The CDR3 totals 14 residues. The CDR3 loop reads CASSLAPETDEQYF. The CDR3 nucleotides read TGCGCCAGCAGCTTGGCGCCCGAAACGGACGAGCAGTACTTC.

This CDR3 reads CASRPYGSYNEQFF. The CDR3, as DNA: TGTGCCAGCAGACCCTATGGGTCCTACAATGAGCAGTTCTTC. The chain links TRBV7-2 to TRBJ2-1, with D hard to call. The CDR3 loop spans 14 amino acids. Trimming took off 6 bases at V and 1 base at J, with 10 bases between the two ends. CDR1 is SGHTA, CDR2 FQGNSA, per germline.

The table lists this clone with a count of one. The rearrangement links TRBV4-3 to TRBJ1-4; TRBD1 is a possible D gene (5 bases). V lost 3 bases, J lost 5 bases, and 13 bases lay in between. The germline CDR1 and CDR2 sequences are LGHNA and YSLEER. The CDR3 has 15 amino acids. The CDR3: CASSQEGRGNEKLFF. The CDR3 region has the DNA TGCGCCAGCAGCCAGGAGGGAAGGGGAAATGAAAAACTGTTTTTT.

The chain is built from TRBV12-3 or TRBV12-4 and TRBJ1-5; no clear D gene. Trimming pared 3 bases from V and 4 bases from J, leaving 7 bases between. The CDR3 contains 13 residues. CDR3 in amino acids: CASSFGQNQPQHF. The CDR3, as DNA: TGTGCCAGCAGTTTCGGGCAAAATCAGCCCCAGCATTTT.

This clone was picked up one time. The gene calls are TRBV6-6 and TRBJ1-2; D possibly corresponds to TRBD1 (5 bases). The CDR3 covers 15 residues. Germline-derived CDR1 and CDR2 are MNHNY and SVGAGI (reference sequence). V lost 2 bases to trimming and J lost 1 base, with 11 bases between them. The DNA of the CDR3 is TGTGCCAGCAGTTACGCTGGGACCGTTAACTATGGCTACACCTTC. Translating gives CASSYAGTVNYGYTF.

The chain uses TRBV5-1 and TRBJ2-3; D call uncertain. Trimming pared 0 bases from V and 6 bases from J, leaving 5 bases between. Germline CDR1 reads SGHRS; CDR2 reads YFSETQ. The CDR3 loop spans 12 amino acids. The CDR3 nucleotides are TGCGCCAGCAGCTTGGGTCAGGATACGCAGTATTTT. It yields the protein CASSLGQDTQYF. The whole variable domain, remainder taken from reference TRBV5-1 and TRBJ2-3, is KAGVTQTPRYLIKTRGQQVTLSCSPISGHRSVSWYQQTPGQGLQFLFEYFSETQRNKGNFPGRFSGRQFSNSRSEMNVSTLELGDSALYLCASSLGQDTQYFGPGTRLTVL.

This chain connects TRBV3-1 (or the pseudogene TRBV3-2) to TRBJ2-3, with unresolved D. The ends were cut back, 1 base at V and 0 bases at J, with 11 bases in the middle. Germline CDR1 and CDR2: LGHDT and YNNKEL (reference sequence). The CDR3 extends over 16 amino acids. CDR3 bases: TGTGCCAGCAGCCAAGGCGGAATCCAGAGCACAGATACGCAGTATTTT. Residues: CASSQGGIQSTDTQYF.

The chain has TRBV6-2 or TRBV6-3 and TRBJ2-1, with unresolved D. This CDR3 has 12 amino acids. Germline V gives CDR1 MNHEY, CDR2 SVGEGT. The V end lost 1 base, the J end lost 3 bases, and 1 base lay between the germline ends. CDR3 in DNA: TGTGCCAGCAGTTACTTCTACAATGAGCAGTTCTTC. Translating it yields CASSYFYNEQFF.

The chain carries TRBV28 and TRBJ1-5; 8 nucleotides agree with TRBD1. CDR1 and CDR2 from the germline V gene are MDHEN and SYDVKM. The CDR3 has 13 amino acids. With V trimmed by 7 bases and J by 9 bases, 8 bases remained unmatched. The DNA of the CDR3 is TGTGCCAGCAATGGACAGGGCCAAAGGCCCCAGCATTTT. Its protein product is CASNGQGQRPQHF.

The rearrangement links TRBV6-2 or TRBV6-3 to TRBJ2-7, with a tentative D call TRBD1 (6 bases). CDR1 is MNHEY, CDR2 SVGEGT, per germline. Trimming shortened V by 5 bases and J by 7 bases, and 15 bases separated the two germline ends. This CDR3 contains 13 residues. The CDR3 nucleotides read TGTGCCAGCAGTCTGGACAGACGCTTGGAGCAGTACTTC. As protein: CASSLDRRLEQYF.

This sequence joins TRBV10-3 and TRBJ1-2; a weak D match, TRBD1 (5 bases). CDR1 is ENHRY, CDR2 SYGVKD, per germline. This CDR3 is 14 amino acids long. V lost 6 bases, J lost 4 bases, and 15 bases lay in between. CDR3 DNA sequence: TGTGCCATCAGGGAAGTGGGGGGGTTCTATGGCTACACCTTC. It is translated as CAIREVGGFYGYTF.

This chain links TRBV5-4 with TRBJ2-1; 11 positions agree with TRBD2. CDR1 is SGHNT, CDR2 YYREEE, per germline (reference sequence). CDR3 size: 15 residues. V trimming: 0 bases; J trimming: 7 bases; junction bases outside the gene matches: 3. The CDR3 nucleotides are TGTGCCAGCAGCTTGGTTAGCGGGAGGGGAAATGAGCAGTTCTTC. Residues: CASSLVSGRGNEQFF.

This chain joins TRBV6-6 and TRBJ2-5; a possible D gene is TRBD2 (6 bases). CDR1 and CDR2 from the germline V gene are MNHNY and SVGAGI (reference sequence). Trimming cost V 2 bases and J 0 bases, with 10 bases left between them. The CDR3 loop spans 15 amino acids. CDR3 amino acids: CASSYRGGNQETQYF. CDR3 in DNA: TGTGCCAGCAGTTACCGGGGCGGGAACCAAGAGACCCAGTACTTC.

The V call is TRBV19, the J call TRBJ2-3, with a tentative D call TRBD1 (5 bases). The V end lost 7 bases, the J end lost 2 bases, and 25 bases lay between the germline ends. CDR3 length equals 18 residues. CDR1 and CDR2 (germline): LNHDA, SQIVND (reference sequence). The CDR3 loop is CASTHISRASTHTDTQYF. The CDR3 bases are TGTGCCAGTACTCACATCTCCAGGGCCTCCACACACACAGATACGCAGTATTTT.

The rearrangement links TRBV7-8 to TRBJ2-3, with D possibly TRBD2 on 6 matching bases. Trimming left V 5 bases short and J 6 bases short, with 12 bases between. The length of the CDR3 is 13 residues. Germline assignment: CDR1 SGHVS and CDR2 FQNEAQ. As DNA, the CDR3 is TGTGCCAGCAGCAAGGACCGGGGGGATACGCAGTATTTT. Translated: CASSKDRGDTQYF.

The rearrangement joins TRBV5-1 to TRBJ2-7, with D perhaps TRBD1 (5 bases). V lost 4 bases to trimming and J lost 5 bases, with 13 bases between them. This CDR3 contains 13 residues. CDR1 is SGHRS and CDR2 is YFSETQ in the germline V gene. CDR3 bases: TGCGCCAGCAGCGGGCCAGGGCTAGACGAGCAGTACTTC. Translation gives CASSGPGLDEQYF. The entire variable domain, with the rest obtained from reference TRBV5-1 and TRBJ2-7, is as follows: KAGVTQTPRYLIKTRGQQVTLSCSPISGHRSVSWYQQTPGQGLQFLFEYFSETQRNKGNFPGRFSGRQFSNSRSEMNVSTLELGDSALYLCASSGPGLDEQYFGPGTRLTVT.